The subject of this entry is one T cell receptor beta chain. What it binds is not known. This entry belongs to a study of cytomegalovirus exposure and HLA in healthy donors. The PCR was carried out with 60 Vbeta primers and 13 Jbeta primers. Measured with immunoSEQ multiplex PCR; TCRdb has only the in-frame clones, and not every one. The sample carries over 250,000 clones, just over 70% recorded once. The donors were healthy bone marrow donors. Study-wide findings and caveats: When a later analysis was performed, an Asian-associated ancestry cluster reportedly had fewer N-insertions than the 666-donor mean. Despite most TCR sequences being rare, some public TCRs occurred in many donors. Reported performance of the classifier showed diagnosis of cytomegalovirus status with high specificity and sensitivity.

This CDR3 contains 13 residues. Germline-derived CDR1 and CDR2 are SGHVS and FQNEAQ. Trimming took 5 bases from V and 4 from J, leaving 11 bases between them. What was sequenced was PBMCs. The receptor was isolated from a female donor in good health and CMV-seronegative. This chain links TRBV7-8 with TRBJ1-2, with D hard to call. The CDR3 nucleotides are TGTGCCAGCAGCCCGGAATGGAGCTATGGCTACACCTTC. The encoded protein is CASSPEWSYGYTF. Using reference TRBV7-8 and TRBJ1-2 for the parts outside the CDR3, the full variable domain is GAGVSQSPRYKVAKRGQDVALRCDPISGHVSLFWYQQALGQGPEFLTYFQNEAQLDKSGLPSDRFFAERPEGSVSTLKIQRTQQEDSAVYLCASSPEWSYGYTFGSGTRLTVV.